Presented here are 5 T cell receptor beta chains from one specimen sequenced in a study of regulatory T cells in long-lasting Graves disease. Assembly of TCR beta libraries relied on iRepertoire HTBI primers together with Arm-PCR of CDR3 regions. A single record per CDR3 protein comes from TCRdb applying MiXCR to the multiplex PCR reads. The sample shows over 500,000 distinct CDR3 sequences, 16% of them seen only once. The time point was: newly diagnosed GD, antithyroid drugs for less than 3 months. PBMC-derived RNA was used for the TCR library. This sample also belongs to another study, concerning T cells in Graves' hyperthyroidism and ophthalmopathy.

The specimen comprised peripheral blood mononuclear cells (PBMCs), sampled at new diagnosis, from a patient treated with antithyroid drugs. These receptors originate from a woman aged 25 to 39 with Graves disease.

The chain has TRBV20-1 and TRBJ2-1; no definite D call. V was trimmed by 5 bases and J by 7 bases, leaving 9 bases between them. The CDR3 totals 11 residues. The germline gives CDR1 DFQATT, CDR2 SNEGSKA (reference sequence). This CDR3 is CSAPFWNEQFF. For the CDR3, the DNA is TGCAGTGCTCCTTTTTGGAATGAGCAGTTCTTC.

This clonotype was seen at least ten times. This sequence joins TRBV28 and TRBJ1-1; no clear D. This CDR3 spans 15 amino acids. Trimming took 5 bases from V and 3 from J, leaving 16 bases between them. CDR1 is MDHEN and CDR2 is SYDVKM in the germline V gene. Here the CDR3 reads CASSPPAEQYTEAFF. The CDR3 DNA follows: TGTGCCAGCAGTCCACCGGCCGAGCAATACACTGAAGCTTTCTTT.

This clonotype showed up many times. The V call is TRBV10-1, the J call TRBJ2-1; 14 bases align to TRBD2. J lost 5 bases, V lost 7 bases, and 4 bases had no gene match. CDR3 size: 15 residues. Per germline, CDR1 WNHNN and CDR2 SYGVQD (reference sequence). The CDR3: CASTPGLAGDNEQFF. CDR3 in DNA: TGCGCCAGCACGCCGGGACTAGCGGGGGACAATGAGCAGTTCTTC.

The table lists this clonotype with many counts. V is TRBV5-1 and J is TRBJ1-2, with D possibly matching TRBD1 (5 bases). The CDR3 runs to 16 residues. Germline V gene sequence: CDR1 SGHRS, CDR2 YFSETQ. The ends were cut back, 2 bases at V and 2 bases at J, with 16 bases in the middle. The DNA for the CDR3 is TGCGCCAGCAGCTTTTTGGCGGGACGGGAGAACTATGGCTACACCTTC. Translating gives CASSFLAGRENYGYTF.

The V and J genes are TRBV7-2 and TRBJ2-7; 9 positions agree with TRBD1. Germline V gives CDR1 SGHTA, CDR2 FQGNSA. J was trimmed by 5 bases and V by 5 bases; bases with no gene match: 10. The CDR3 spans 15 residues. In DNA, the CDR3 is TGTGCCAGCAGCGACAGGGGGAGACAGGGGCACGAGCAGTACTTC. Protein: CASSDRGRQGHEQYF.